These 13 T cell receptor beta chains share one sample of origin, sequenced in a study of T-cell reconstitution after alpha-beta-depleted transplantation in children. TCRbeta library construction was performed incorporating unique molecular identifiers. MiXCR was run by TCRdb on the PCR reads, yielding one entry per CDR3 protein. The sample includes roughly 32,000 distinct CDR3 sequences, around 6.6% of them seen just once. Whole-study findings and limits: The origin of alpha-beta T cells about two months after transplant was reportedly several hundred expanded graft clones.

Their antigens remain unidentified. The sample in question was peripheral blood, obtained 60 days after TCRalphabeta/CD19-depleted stem cell transplant. Receptors were obtained from a child less than two years old who had a stem cell transplant for acute myeloid leukemia, so the T cells may come from the graft donor.

This clonotype showed up just a few times. The rearrangement joins TRBV9 to TRBJ1-2; no reliable D call. Germline V gives CDR1 SGDLS, CDR2 YYNGEE. CDR3 length: 14 residues. Trimming cost V 4 bases and J 6 bases, with 16 bases left between them. CDR3 amino acids: CASSPSGQHNGYTF. The CDR3 DNA is TGTGCCAGCAGCCCCTCCGGGCAGCATAATGGCTACACCTTC.

This clonotype was picked up many times. The chain employs TRBV20-1 and TRBJ1-2, with 8 bases that match TRBD1. The CDR3 length is 16 residues. V trimming: 1 base; J trimming: 3 bases; junction bases outside the gene matches: 10. Germline V gives CDR1 DFQATT, CDR2 SNEGSKA (reference sequence). Here the CDR3 DNA reads TGCAGTGCTAGAGGCAGGTCGGGGACAGGACACTATGGCTACACCTTC. This gives the protein CSARGRSGTGHYGYTF.

This clonotype was counted at least ten times. This chain joins TRBV4-3 and TRBJ1-3; D is ambiguous. The V end was cut by 2 bases, the J end by 0 bases, with 8 bases between. CDR1 and CDR2 (germline): LGHNA, YSLEER. The CDR3 extends over 15 amino acids. CDR3 sequence (DNA): TGCGCCAGCAGCCAAACCGACAACTCTGGAAACACCATATATTTT. It yields the protein CASSQTDNSGNTIYF.

By frequency in the sample, this clonotype is medium-sized. The V gene is TRBV29-1, the J gene TRBJ2-2, with D perhaps being TRBD1 or TRBD2 (5 bases each). The V and J ends lost 7 bases and 4 bases respectively, with 10 bases between them. From germline, CDR1 is SQVTM and CDR2 ANQGSEA. CDR3 length: 12 residues. CDR3 sequence (DNA): TGCAGCGGGGACCGGGGCACCGGGGAGCTGTTTTTT. This encodes CSGDRGTGELFF.

This clonotype was detected only a few times. This chain connects TRBV29-1 to TRBJ2-4; TRBD1 or TRBD2 may be the D gene (5 bases each). V lost 0 bases, J lost 6 bases, and 18 bases lay in between. This CDR3 is 16 amino acids long. The germline gives CDR1 SQVTM, CDR2 ANQGSEA. The CDR3 loop is CSVEDWNMGDPNIQYF. CDR3 coding DNA: TGCAGCGTTGAAGATTGGAACATGGGGGACCCAAACATTCAGTACTTC. The full variable domain, its missing parts supplied by reference TRBV29-1 and TRBJ2-4, is SAVISQKPSRDICQRGTSLTIQCQVDSQVTMMFWYRQQPGQSLTLIATANQGSEATYESGFVIDKFPISRPNLTFSTLTVSNMSPEDSSIYLCSVEDWNMGDPNIQYFGAGTRLSVL.

This clonotype was detected ten times or more. The chain uses TRBV28 and TRBJ2-3; perhaps TRBD1 as D (6 bases). Germline CDR1 MDHEN, CDR2 SYDVKM. The CDR3 covers 15 residues. V was trimmed by 2 bases and J by 3 bases, leaving 12 bases between them. CDR3 amino acids: CASSLTGRATDTQYF. The CDR3, as DNA: TGTGCCAGCAGTTTAACAGGGAGAGCAACAGATACGCAGTATTTT.

Ten or more counts support this clonotype. The chain couples TRBV29-1 to TRBJ1-3; D may be TRBD1 (5 bases). Trimming shortened V by 4 bases and J by 0 bases, and 10 bases separated the two germline ends. This CDR3 region has 14 residues. Germline V gene sequence: CDR1 SQVTM, CDR2 ANQGSEA. The DNA of the CDR3 is TGCAGCGTTGTACAGGATCGCTCTGGAAACACCATATATTTT. It codes for CSVVQDRSGNTIYF.

This clonotype was picked up many times. The rearrangement links TRBV7-2 to TRBJ2-1, with a possible D match to TRBD2 (5 bases). This CDR3 contains 16 residues. V lost 5 bases, J lost 6 bases, and 20 bases lay in between. The germline CDR1 and CDR2 sequences are SGHTA and FQGNSA. The CDR3 nucleotides are TGTGCCAGCAGCCCCTCGCGGCGGAGGACTCCCAATGAGCAGTTCTTC. This sequence encodes CASSPSRRRTPNEQFF.

This clonotype has a count of ten or more. The chain joins TRBV5-1 to TRBJ1-2; D is unclear. There are 13 residues in the CDR3. CDR1 is SGHRS and CDR2 is YFSETQ in the germline V gene. Trimming cost V 0 bases and J 2 bases, with 5 bases left between them. The DNA of the CDR3 is TGCGCCAGCAGCTTGGCTGGGAACTATGGCTACACCTTC. The encoded protein is CASSLAGNYGYTF.

V gene TRBV6-5 combines with J gene TRBJ2-7, with TRBD1 matching 9 bases. J was trimmed by 7 bases and V by 0 bases; bases with no gene match: 7. The germline V gene encodes CDR1 MNHEY and CDR2 SVGAGI. CDR3 length: 15 amino acids. For the CDR3, the DNA is TGTGCCAGCAGTTACTCTGGGACAGGGCTCCTGGAGCAGTACTTC. Amino acid sequence: CASSYSGTGLLEQYF.

This clonotype was seen more than once but under ten times. The chain combines TRBV4-3 with TRBJ2-7; no firm D call. The germline V and J ends were trimmed by 1 base and 6 bases, with 7 bases remaining between them. This CDR3 has 12 residues. Germline V gene sequence: CDR1 LGHNA, CDR2 YSLEER. CDR3 in DNA: TGCGCCAGCAGCCAAGGTTCGGCCGAGCAGTACTTC. Protein: CASSQGSAEQYF.

The table lists this clonotype with many counts. The chain combines TRBV7-2 with TRBJ2-1; the D is unclear. CDR1 and CDR2 from the germline V gene are SGHTA and FQGNSA. V was pared by 5 bases and J by 0 bases, with 14 bases between. The CDR3 contains 16 residues. In nucleotides, the CDR3 is TGTGCCAGCAGCCCCCGACTTCTTCGCTCCTACAATGAGCAGTTCTTC. Amino acids: CASSPRLLRSYNEQFF.

This clonotype has a count of ten or more. V and J are TRBV12-3 or TRBV12-4 and TRBJ2-3, with 7 nucleotides matching TRBD1. This CDR3 has 12 amino acids. Germline trimming cut 6 bases from V and 6 bases from J; bases unmatched to any gene: 3. The CDR3 loop is CASSQQGDTQYF. The CDR3, as DNA: TGTGCCAGCAGCCAACAGGGGGATACGCAGTATTTT.